These 21 T cell receptor beta chains share one sample of origin, sequenced in a study of CD8 T cells in Susac syndrome. Reverse transcription of roughly 0.45 to 1 ug RNA used random hexamers. TCRdb itself ran the immunoSEQ multiplex PCR reads through MiXCR, one entry per CDR3 protein. The sample lists roughly 190,000 distinct CDR3 sequences; 90% to 96% were seen once. Sequences were obtained from CD4+ T cells from PBMCs. These receptors came from a human donor with Susac syndrome.

A single count supports this clonotype. The chain joins TRBV18 to TRBJ2-3, with D possibly matching TRBD1 (5 bases). Between the trimmed V and J ends, which lost 3 bases and 0 bases, there was a span of 10 bases. Germline V gives CDR1 KGHSH, CDR2 LQKENI. The CDR3 sequence is 15 residues long. The CDR3 DNA reads TGTGCCAGCTCACCTTTGGGGCAAAGCACAGATACGCAGTATTTT. Its translation is CASSPLGQSTDTQYF.

V gene TRBV6-5 combines with J gene TRBJ2-1, with 13 bases lining up with TRBD2. With V trimmed by 0 bases and J by 4 bases, 3 bases remained unmatched. The length of the CDR3 is 17 residues. The germline V gene encodes CDR1 MNHEY and CDR2 SVGAGI. For the CDR3, the DNA is TGTGCCAGCAGTTACTCGGGACTAGCGGGGCTATACAATGAGCAGTTCTTC. This codes for CASSYSGLAGLYNEQFF.

This chain links TRBV11-1 with TRBJ2-7, with 7 bases lining up with TRBD1. The CDR3 has 16 amino acids. CDR1 is SGHAT and CDR2 is FQDESV in the germline V gene (reference sequence). V dropped 5 bases and J dropped 0; count of bases not matched to a gene: 10. CDR3: CASSPPMGTDSYEQYF. For the CDR3, the DNA is TGTGCCAGCAGCCCGCCGATGGGGACAGACTCCTACGAGCAGTACTTC.

The chain uses TRBV5-1 and TRBJ1-5, with TRBD1 matching 9 bases. There are 15 residues in the CDR3. J was trimmed by 5 bases and V by 5 bases; bases with no gene match: 8. Germline lookup yields CDR1 SGHRS and CDR2 YFSETQ. The CDR3 coding sequence is TGCGCCAGCAGTCGGACAGGGGATCGTGATCAGCCCCAGCATTTT. This encodes CASSRTGDRDQPQHF.

In its sample, this clonotype was seen a few times. V gene TRBV6-2 or TRBV6-3 combines with J gene TRBJ1-3; the match to TRBD1 covers 7 bases. The germline CDR1 and CDR2 sequences are MNHEY and SVGEGT. The CDR3 contains 16 residues. V lost 7 bases to trimming and J lost 2 bases; unmatched junction nucleotides: 11. The CDR3 loop reads CASTLQGSNAGNTIYF. The CDR3 coding sequence is TGTGCCAGCACGTTACAGGGGTCCAACGCTGGAAACACCATATATTTT.

The chain combines TRBV20-1 with TRBJ2-5; TRBD2 agrees at 9 bases. V lost 6 bases to trimming and J lost 2 bases; unmatched junction nucleotides: 13. The germline V gene encodes CDR1 DFQATT and CDR2 SNEGSKA (reference sequence). The CDR3 sequence is 16 residues long. CDR3 residues: CSAAGGVAGDQETQYF. The CDR3 DNA is TGCAGTGCCGCCGGTGGGGTAGCGGGGGATCAAGAGACCCAGTACTTC.

V is TRBV11-2 and J is TRBJ1-6; a weak D match, TRBD1 (5 bases). The germline CDR1 and CDR2 sequences are SGHAT and FQNNGV. The ends were cut back, 0 bases at V and 10 bases at J, with 10 bases in the middle. This CDR3 is 14 amino acids long. CDR3 residues: CASSLDRVRSPLHF. The CDR3 DNA sequence: TGTGCCAGCAGCTTAGACAGGGTGAGGTCACCCCTCCACTTT.

The chain couples TRBV7-2 to TRBJ2-1, with TRBD1 matching 7 bases. CDR3 length: 15 residues. Germline V gene sequence: CDR1 SGHTA, CDR2 FQGNSA. J gave up 0 bases and V 5 bases, and 4 bases lay outside the gene matches. CDR3 loop: CASSLRTGSYNEQFF. The CDR3, as DNA: TGTGCCAGCAGCCTGAGGACAGGCTCCTACAATGAGCAGTTCTTC.

The genes are TRBV9 and TRBJ1-1; D call uncertain. Germline lookup yields CDR1 SGDLS and CDR2 YYNGEE. The CDR3 runs to 15 residues. V gave up 2 bases and J gave up 5 bases, with 16 bases separating them. Here the CDR3 DNA reads TGTGCCAGCAGCGTCGGGGTCCAGGAGGTAACTGAAGCTTTCTTT. Translating gives CASSVGVQEVTEAFF. Drawing the rest from reference TRBV9 and TRBJ1-1, the complete variable domain is DSGVTQTPKHLITATGQRVTLRCSPRSGDLSVYWYQQSLDQGLQFLIQYYNGEERAKGNILERFSAQQFPDLHSELNLSSLELGDSALYFCASSVGVQEVTEAFFGQGTRLTVV.

The chain links TRBV15 to TRBJ1-4; D ambiguous. Trimming took off 1 base at V and 5 bases at J, with 8 bases between the two ends. The CDR3 totals 14 residues. Germline loops: CDR1 LNHNV, CDR2 YYDKDF (reference sequence). The CDR3: CATSRGTANEKLFF. CDR3 nucleotide sequence: TGTGCCACCAGCAGAGGAACAGCGAATGAAAAACTGTTTTTT.

V usage is TRBV4-3 and J usage is TRBJ1-2; D is ambiguous. The length of the CDR3 is 14 residues. The germline V gene has CDR1 LGHNA and CDR2 YSLEER. V gave up 0 bases and J gave up 7 bases, with 12 bases separating them. The CDR3 sequence: CASSQDKTAGGYTF. For the CDR3, the DNA is TGCGCCAGCAGCCAAGATAAGACGGCGGGTGGCTACACCTTC.

The rearrangement joins TRBV6-4 to TRBJ1-6; the match to TRBD1 covers 8 bases. With V trimmed by 6 bases and J by 5 bases, 0 bases remained unmatched. Germline CDR1 reads MRHNA; CDR2 reads SNTAGT. The CDR3 covers 13 residues. The CDR3, as DNA: TGTGCCAGCAGGACAGGGGATAATTCACCCCTCCACTTT. Its translation: CASRTGDNSPLHF.

The rearrangement links TRBV29-1 to TRBJ2-1; D is perhaps TRBD1 (5 bases). This CDR3 has 12 amino acids. Germline values: CDR1 SQVTM, CDR2 ANQGSEA. The CDR3 DNA is TGCATGATCACAGGAAGATACAATGAGCAGTTCTTC. This codes for CMITGRYNEQFF.

The chain uses TRBV6-1 and TRBJ1-3, with a tentative D call TRBD1 (6 bases). Between the trimmed V and J ends, which lost 6 bases and 2 bases, there was a span of 17 bases. Germline CDR1 reads MNHNS; CDR2 reads SASEGT. There are 16 residues in the CDR3. The CDR3 nucleotides are TGTGCCAGCAGGCGAAACAGGGCGAATCCTGGAAACACCATATATTTT. It codes for CASRRNRANPGNTIYF.

This chain uses TRBV12-3 or TRBV12-4 with TRBJ1-5; D call uncertain. Trimming took off 3 bases at V and 0 bases at J, with 6 bases between the two ends. The CDR3 runs 14 residues. CDR3 sequence: CASSFSYSNQPQHF. For the CDR3, the DNA is TGTGCCAGCAGTTTTAGCTATAGCAATCAGCCCCAGCATTTT.

The rearrangement uses TRBV12-3 or TRBV12-4 and TRBJ1-2, with D possibly being TRBD1 (6 bases). This CDR3 spans 13 amino acids. With 5 bases removed from V and 2 bases from J, the gap between germline ends came to 9 bases. For the CDR3, the DNA is TGTGCCAGCAGTCGCCAGGGGAACTATGGCTACACCTTC. Amino acids: CASSRQGNYGYTF.

This clonotype was seen once. The CDR3 protein is CAWGLYEQYF. The CDR3 nucleotides read TGTGCCTGGGGATTATACGAGCAGTACTTC. The chain joins TRBV30 to TRBJ2-7; D is unclear. CDR1 is GTSNPN and CDR2 is SVGIG in the germline V gene (reference sequence). Trimming took 5 bases from V and 4 from J, leaving 6 bases between them. This CDR3 region has 10 residues. Combining the CDR3 with reference TRBV30 and TRBJ2-7 gives the whole variable domain SQTIHQWPATLVQPVGSPLSLECTVEGTSNPNLYWYRQAAGRGLQLLFYSVGIGQISSEVPQNLSASRPQDRQFILSSKKLLLSDSGFYLCAWGLYEQYFGPGTRLTVT.

V usage is TRBV29-1 and J usage is TRBJ1-5; D is possibly TRBD1 (5 bases). The CDR3 loop spans 15 amino acids. V gave up 4 bases and J gave up 3 bases, with 16 bases separating them. Germline V lookup: CDR1 SQVTM, CDR2 ANQGSEA. Here the CDR3 reads CSVGVGGEPNQPQHF. The CDR3, as DNA: TGCAGCGTTGGAGTCGGGGGGGAACCCAATCAGCCCCAGCATTTT.

The chain combines TRBV3-1 with TRBJ2-3, with 7 nucleotides matching TRBD2. The CDR3 covers 17 residues. V lost 0 bases and J lost 4; bases outside the gene matches: 10. Germline assignment: CDR1 LGHDT and CDR2 YNNKEL (reference sequence). This CDR3 is CASSQDPRRLAADTQYF. The CDR3 nucleotides read TGTGCCAGCAGCCAAGATCCCCGGAGACTAGCCGCAGATACGCAGTATTTT.

V gene TRBV20-1 combines with J gene TRBJ1-2; possible D gene TRBD1, 5 bases. V shed 4 bases and J shed 8 bases, with 17 bases lying between them. CDR3 length equals 13 residues. Germline V gives CDR1 DFQATT, CDR2 SNEGSKA (reference sequence). The CDR3 sequence: CSAMEVGTRGYTF. CDR3 in DNA: TGCAGTGCTATGGAGGTTGGGACGCGGGGCTACACCTTC.

V and J are TRBV6-1 and TRBJ2-3, with 7 bases matching TRBD2. The junction had 8 bases not matched to a gene; V was cut back by 0 bases and J by 2 bases. Germline V gives CDR1 MNHNS, CDR2 SASEGT. The CDR3 sequence is 17 residues long. CDR3 sequence reads: CASSEALASGSTDTQYF. The CDR3 coding sequence is TGTGCCAGCAGTGAAGCGCTTGCTAGCGGATCCACAGATACGCAGTATTTT.